Listed below are T cell receptor beta chains from one sample, sequenced in a study of T cell changes during pregnancy in multiple sclerosis. This table comes from immunoSEQ multiplex PCR, and its TCRdb copy is limited to in-frame clones, with some not included. Altogether about 120,000 clones are present, about 94% being singletons, with the ten largest covering over 1.5%. The sequenced sample was peripheral blood, obtained in the third trimester of pregnancy. These receptors came from a female donor with multiple sclerosis, enrolled in a pregnancy study. CDR3s include the opening cysteine and the closing phenylalanine or tryptophan. The order of the fields is J gene, D gene, V gene, clone size, CDR3 DNA, CDR3 protein. A D gene is named only where the DNA matches it firmly. Size values are once, few and many counts, or a class for expanded clones, and some rows have none.

J: TRBJ1-5; D: -; V: TRBV6-6; size: once; DNA: TGTGCCAGCAGTTATATGGGGGCTAGCAATCAGCCCCAGCATTTT; CDR3: CASSYMGASNQPQHF
J: TRBJ2-2; D: -; V: TRBV30; size: once; DNA: TGTGCCTGGAGTGTAATTAGTAGCACCGGGGAGCTGTTTTTT; CDR3: CAWSVISSTGELFF
J: TRBJ2-5; D: TRBD1; V: TRBV5-1; size: -; DNA: TGCGCCAGCAGTCTGACAGGGTTCCAAGAGACCCAGTACTTC; CDR3: CASSLTGFQETQYF
J: TRBJ1-1; D: TRBD1; V: TRBV2; size: -; DNA: TGTGCCAGCATGCAAGGGGGCGTGGGCACTGAAGCTTTCTTT; CDR3: CASMQGGVGTEAFF
J: TRBJ1-6; D: -; V: TRBV6-4; size: -; DNA: TGTGCCAGCAGTCCTACAGGGAGATCCTATAATTCACCCCTCCACTTT; CDR3: CASSPTGRSYNSPLHF
J: TRBJ2-5; D: -; V: TRBV15; size: -; DNA: TGTGCCACCAGCAGAGAGAAGGGGGATGGTCGAGAGACCCAGTACTTC; CDR3: CATSREKGDGRETQYF
J: TRBJ2-3; D: TRBD1; V: TRBV28; size: once; DNA: TGTGCCAGCAGCTCTCTGGGACAGGCGGCTACGCAGTATTTT; CDR3: CASSSLGQAATQYF
J: TRBJ1-5; D: TRBD1; V: TRBV7-2; size: -; DNA: TGTGCCAGCAGCGGCCGACAGGGTAATCAGCCCCAGCATTTT; CDR3: CASSGRQGNQPQHF
J: TRBJ2-7; D: TRBD2; V: TRBV2; size: -; DNA: TGTGCCAGCAGTGAATTTCAAGGACTAGCGGGTTACGAGCAGTACTTC; CDR3: CASSEFQGLAGYEQYF
J: TRBJ2-7; D: TRBD1; V: TRBV30; size: -; DNA: TGTGCCTGGAGGAGACAGGGGGCGAGCTACTACGAGCAGTACTTC; CDR3: CAWRRQGASYYEQYF
J: TRBJ2-1; D: -; V: TRBV30; size: -; DNA: TGTGCCTGGAAGGACTACCGTAATGAGCAGTTCTTC; CDR3: CAWKDYRNEQFF
J: TRBJ1-5; D: -; V: TRBV19; size: -; DNA: TGTGCCAGTAGTATAGAGAGTACCAGCAATCAGCCCCAGCATTTT; CDR3: CASSIESTSNQPQHF
J: TRBJ2-7; D: -; V: TRBV7-9; size: -; DNA: TGTGCCTGCTCGAACAGCTCCTACGAGCAGTACTTC; CDR3: CACSNSSYEQYF
J: TRBJ2-6; D: TRBD2; V: TRBV28; size: -; DNA: TGTGCCAGCAGATACTCCGGGGGGACTGGGGCCAACGTCCTGACTTTC; CDR3: CASRYSGGTGANVLTF
J: TRBJ1-1; D: TRBD1; V: TRBV19; size: once; DNA: TGTGCCAGTAGTACTCGTGGTACAGGGGTAAGGGGGAACACTGAAGCTTTCTTT; CDR3: CASSTRGTGVRGNTEAFF